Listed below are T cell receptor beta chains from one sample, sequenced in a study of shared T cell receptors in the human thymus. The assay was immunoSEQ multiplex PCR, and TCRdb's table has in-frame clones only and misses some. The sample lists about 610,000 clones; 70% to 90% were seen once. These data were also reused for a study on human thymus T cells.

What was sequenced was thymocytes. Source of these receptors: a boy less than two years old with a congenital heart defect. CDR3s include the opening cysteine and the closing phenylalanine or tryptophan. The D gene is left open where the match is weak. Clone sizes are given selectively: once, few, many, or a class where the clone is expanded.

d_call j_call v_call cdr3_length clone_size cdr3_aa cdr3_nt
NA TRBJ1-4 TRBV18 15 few CASSQTGGFNEKLFF TGTGCCAGCTCACAAACGGGCGGGTTTAATGAAAAACTGTTTTTT
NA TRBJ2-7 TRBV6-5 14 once CASRPTAGFSEQYF TGTGCCAGCAGGCCCACGGCGGGTTTTAGCGAGCAGTACTTC
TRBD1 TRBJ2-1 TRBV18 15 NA CASSLGQVAYNEQFF TGTGCCAGCTCGCTCGGACAGGTGGCCTACAATGAGCAGTTCTTC
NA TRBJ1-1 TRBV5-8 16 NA CASSFGTTMRGTEAFF TGTGCCAGCAGCTTTGGGACAACCATGAGGGGCACTGAAGCTTTCTTT
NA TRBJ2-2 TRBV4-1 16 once CASSRADPLERGELFF TGCGCCAGCAGCCGCGCTGATCCCCTTGAGCGCGGGGAGCTGTTTTTT
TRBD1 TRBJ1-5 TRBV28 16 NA CASSLDRGAGNQPQHF TGTGCCAGCAGTTTGGACAGGGGCGCAGGCAATCAGCCCCAGCATTTT
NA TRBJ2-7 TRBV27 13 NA CASSPQGQGEQYF TGTGCCAGCAGTCCCCAGGGGCAGGGCGAGCAGTACTTC
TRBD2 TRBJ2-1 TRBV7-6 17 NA CASSSQREGQSYNEQFF TGTGCCAGCAGCTCGCAGCGGGAGGGCCAGTCCTACAATGAGCAGTTCTTC
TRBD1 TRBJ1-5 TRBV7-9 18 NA CASSPDGQGGYSNQPQHF TGTGCCAGCAGCCCTGACGGACAGGGGGGGTATAGCAATCAGCCCCAGCATTTT
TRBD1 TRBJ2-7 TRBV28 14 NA CASSQGQGGYEQYF TGTGCCAGCAGTCAGGGACAGGGGGGTTACGAGCAGTACTTC
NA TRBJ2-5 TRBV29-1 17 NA CSVEAQGRGLPGETQYF TGCAGCGTTGAAGCACAAGGCAGGGGTCTCCCCGGAGAGACCCAGTACTTC
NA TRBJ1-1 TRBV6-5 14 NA CASGPGRIDAEAFF TGTGCCAGCGGGCCAGGGCGCATTGACGCTGAAGCTTTCTTT
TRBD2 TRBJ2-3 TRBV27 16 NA CASTNYGAGGSDTQYF TGTGCCAGCACTAATTACGGCGCGGGAGGCTCAGATACGCAGTATTTT
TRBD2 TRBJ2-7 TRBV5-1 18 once CASSPVKEERGITYEQYF TGCGCCAGCAGCCCGGTGAAGGAGGAGCGGGGGATTACCTACGAGCAGTACTTC
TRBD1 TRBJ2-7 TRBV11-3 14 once CASSGGTGGDEQYF TGTGCCAGCAGCGGTGGGACAGGGGGTGACGAGCAGTACTTC
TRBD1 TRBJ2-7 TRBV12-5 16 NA CASGSFGGTVTYEQYF TGTGCTAGTGGGTCCTTTGGTGGGACAGTTACCTACGAGCAGTACTTC
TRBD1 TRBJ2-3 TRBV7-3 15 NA CASSRDRGGTDTQYF TGTGCCAGCAGTCGAGACAGGGGGGGCACAGATACGCAGTATTTT
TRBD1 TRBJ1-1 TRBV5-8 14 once CASSTGQLNTEAFF TGTGCCAGCAGCACGGGACAGTTGAACACTGAAGCTTTCTTT
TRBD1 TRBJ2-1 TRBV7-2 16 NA CASSLREGQGANEQFF TGTGCCAGCAGCTTACGGGAGGGACAGGGGGCGAATGAGCAGTTCTTC
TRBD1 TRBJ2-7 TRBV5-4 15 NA CASGGQGLSSYEQYF TGTGCCAGCGGCGGACAGGGGCTGAGCTCCTACGAGCAGTACTTC
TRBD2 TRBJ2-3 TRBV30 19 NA CAWSPRGLAGEMGTDTQYF TGTGCCTGGAGTCCACGAGGACTAGCGGGAGAAATGGGTACAGATACGCAGTATTTT
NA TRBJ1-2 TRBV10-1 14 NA CASSESAVKVGWTF TGCGCCAGCAGTGAGTCGGCCGTTAAAGTTGGCTGGACCTTC